The 7 T cell receptor beta chains given below trace back to one sample, sequenced in a study of CD8 T cells in ankylosing spondylitis. Study results and caveats: For ankylosing spondylitis blood, a TCR beta motif of seven to nine highly homologous variants appeared characteristic.

For these receptors, no antigen is known. A single record per CDR3 protein comes from TCRdb applying MiXCR to the 5' RACE reads. Of 250,000 to 350,000 distinct CDR3 sequences in the sample, 7% to 9% were seen once. The sequenced material came from blood, either unsorted or a sorted T cell fraction (not recorded which). These TCRs come from a male donor with ankylosing spondylitis.

The chain joins TRBV9 to TRBJ2-1, with D possibly being TRBD2 (6 bases). This CDR3 is 16 amino acids long. From germline, CDR1 is SGDLS and CDR2 YYNGEE. Trimming stripped 4 bases from V and 6 bases from J, with 20 bases between. The CDR3 nucleotides read TGTGCCAGCAGCCTAAGTCCCAGAGGGAGGTCCAATGAGCAGTTCTTC. Translating it yields CASSLSPRGRSNEQFF.

This clonotype has a handful of counts. The V call is TRBV5-1, the J call TRBJ2-2; 14 bases line up with TRBD2. The V gene's germline CDR1 is SGHRS and CDR2 YFSETQ. The length of the CDR3 is 18 residues. V dropped 4 bases and J dropped 8; count of bases not matched to a gene: 13. The DNA of the CDR3 is TGCGCCAGCAGCCTCCGAACGGGACTAGCGGGAGTGATAGGGGAGCTGTTTTTT. Translated, it gives CASSLRTGLAGVIGELFF.

The V and J genes are TRBV12-3 or TRBV12-4 and TRBJ2-1; D possibly corresponds to TRBD2 (6 bases). The CDR3 totals 14 residues. Trimming removed 6 bases at V and 4 bases at J, with 13 bases between. The CDR3 here is CASRPELAYNEQFF. The CDR3 DNA is TGTGCCAGCAGGCCGGAGCTAGCGTACAATGAGCAGTTCTTC.

This clonotype came up a few times. This chain connects TRBV29-1 to TRBJ1-4; D call uncertain. The CDR3 is 13 residues long. Per the germline V gene, CDR1 is SQVTM and CDR2 is ANQGSEA. Trimming took 5 bases from V and 0 from J, leaving 7 bases between them. CDR3 in amino acids: CSVRKATNEKLFF. DNA for the CDR3: TGCAGCGTTCGCAAAGCAACTAATGAAAAACTGTTTTTT.

This clonotype came up a few times. The chain is built from TRBV7-9 and TRBJ2-1; D is perhaps TRBD1 (5 bases). Trimming removed 10 bases from V and 6 bases from J, with 16 bases in between. Germline CDR1 and CDR2: SEHNR and FQNEAQ (reference sequence). This CDR3 region has 13 residues. In DNA, the CDR3 is TGTGCCATTCCACAAAGCAGGGTCAATGAGCAGTTCTTC. The encoded protein is CAIPQSRVNEQFF.

In this sample, this clonotype turned up many times. This chain links TRBV20-1 with TRBJ2-1; TRBD2 matches 12 bases. V shed 6 bases and J 0 bases; nucleotides not matched to a gene: 9. Germline values: CDR1 DFQATT, CDR2 SNEGSKA (reference sequence). The CDR3 length is 17 residues. The CDR3 here is CSAILAGGSYSYNEQFF. As DNA, the CDR3 is TGCAGTGCCATACTAGCGGGAGGATCCTACTCCTACAATGAGCAGTTCTTC.

The chain joins TRBV20-1 to TRBJ2-1; 7 positions agree with TRBD2. The trim removed 7 bases at V and 8 bases at J, leaving 5 bases unmatched. This CDR3 is 11 amino acids long. Germline V gene data show CDR1 as DFQATT and CDR2 as SNEGSKA (reference sequence). The CDR3 spells CSGTRGDEQFF. CDR3 nucleotides: TGCAGTGGTACCCGGGGGGATGAGCAGTTCTTC.